This entry lists 12 T cell receptor beta chains sequenced from one sample in a study of blood T cell repertoires in COVID-19. Produced via immunoSEQ multiplex PCR; TCRdb's table is partial and in-frame only. This table holds 40,000 to 50,000 clones, 75% to 90% found once. The sample consisted of peripheral blood. These TCRs come from a human donor in a cohort sampled during active COVID-19.

This clone was counted a single time. The V and J genes are TRBV7-2 and TRBJ2-7; 8 positions agree with TRBD2. The CDR3 sequence is 15 residues long. The germline V gene encodes CDR1 SGHTA and CDR2 FQGNSA. Trimming at V came to 1 base and at J to 4 bases, leaving 6 bases not matched to a gene. This CDR3 reads CASSLVVAGLYEQYF. As DNA, the CDR3 is TGTGCCAGCAGCTTAGTGGTAGCGGGGTTATACGAGCAGTACTTC.

The V gene is TRBV7-2, the J gene TRBJ1-1, with D maybe TRBD1 (6 bases). The germline V gene encodes CDR1 SGHTA and CDR2 FQGNSA. The CDR3 is made up of 13 amino acids. V lost 0 bases, J lost 8 bases, and 10 bases lay in between. The CDR3 protein is CASSLAEGGEAFF. CDR3 coding DNA: TGTGCCAGCAGCTTAGCGGAGGGGGGGGAAGCTTTCTTT.

The J gene is TRBJ1-1, the V gene TRBV29-1; D remains unclear. There are 14 residues in the CDR3. V was clipped by 0 bases and J by 2 bases, with 10 bases between them. Per germline, CDR1 SQVTM and CDR2 ANQGSEA. The CDR3 coding sequence is TGCAGCGTTGAAGATAAACGGGATAACACTGAAGCTTTCTTT. Encoded protein: CSVEDKRDNTEAFF.

This clone was seen a handful of times. One junction end disagrees with the germline gene, perhaps due to a read error. CDR3 in DNA: TGCAGCGTTGAATGGGATCGACGGACAAGGCACTTC. Translated, it gives CSVEWDRRTRHF. This chain links TRBV29-1 with TRBJ2-7, with D perhaps TRBD1 (5 bases). The CDR3 runs 12 residues. The germline V gene encodes CDR1 SQVTM and CDR2 ANQGSEA.

V and J are TRBV11-2 and TRBJ2-3, with TRBD1 identical over 10 bases. With 0 bases clipped from V and 5 bases from J, the junction kept 8 bases outside the gene matches. This CDR3 comprises 17 residues. The germline V gene has CDR1 SGHAT and CDR2 FQNNGV. The CDR3 here is CASSLETGTGAKDTQYF. The CDR3 coding sequence is TGTGCCAGCAGCTTAGAGACCGGGACAGGGGCGAAAGATACGCAGTATTTT.

This chain links TRBV10-3 with TRBJ2-7; maybe TRBD1 (8 bases). V lost 6 bases and J lost 3, with 12 bases in between. CDR1 is ENHRY, CDR2 SYGVKD, per germline. This CDR3 has 13 residues. CDR3 sequence: CAISTGGDYEQYF. The CDR3 DNA reads TGTGCCATCAGCACAGGGGGGGACTACGAGCAGTACTTC.

V and J are TRBV10-3 and TRBJ2-6, with D hard to call. Trimming stripped 4 bases from V and 1 base from J, with 8 bases between. The CDR3 has 15 residues. Germline values: CDR1 ENHRY, CDR2 SYGVKD. CDR3 DNA sequence: TGTGCCATCAGTGCATCCGGGTCTGGGGCCAACGTCCTGACTTTC. Protein sequence: CAISASGSGANVLTF.

The rearrangement links TRBV21-1 to TRBJ2-6; the table's D call, TRBD1, was not checked against the DNA. TRBV21-1 is tagged as a pseudogene. The CDR3 runs to 18 residues. The CDR3 loop reads CASSALWQGGSGANVLTF. In DNA form, the CDR3 reads TGTGCCAGCAGCGCACTTTGGCAAGGGGGCTCTGGGGCCAACGTCCTGACTTTC.

This chain uses TRBV6-5 with TRBJ1-4; 10 positions match TRBD1. The CDR3 runs to 15 residues. Per the germline V gene, CDR1 is MNHEY and CDR2 is SVGAGI. V shed 7 bases, J shed 11 bases, and the junction held 13 bases outside the gene matches. The CDR3 spells CASTALETGGYKLFF. The CDR3 bases are TGTGCCAGCACCGCCCTCGAGACAGGGGGCTACAAACTGTTTTTT.

The chain has TRBV5-4 and TRBJ1-1; TRBD1 aligns across 7 bases. Looked up from germline, CDR1 is SGHNT and CDR2 is YYREEE (reference sequence). This CDR3 contains 16 residues. With 4 bases clipped from V and 2 bases from J, the junction kept 11 bases outside the gene matches. Here the CDR3 DNA reads TGTGCCAGCAGCCCCGGATGGACAGGACTTAACACTGAAGCTTTCTTT. Amino acids: CASSPGWTGLNTEAFF.

The chain has TRBV11-2 and TRBJ2-7, with TRBD2 matching 8 bases. V dropped 5 bases and J dropped 7; count of bases not matched to a gene: 19. The CDR3 contains 17 residues. Germline values: CDR1 SGHAT, CDR2 FQNNGV. This chain's CDR3 is CASSPAASGPSTAEQYF. CDR3 coding DNA: TGTGCCAGCAGCCCGGCGGCTAGCGGGCCTTCTACGGCGGAGCAGTACTTC.

The V call is TRBV6-5, the J call TRBJ1-5; a possible D gene is TRBD1 (6 bases). V lost 6 bases and J lost 0, with 12 bases in between. CDR3 length equals 15 residues. Looked up from germline, CDR1 is MNHEY and CDR2 is SVGAGI. The CDR3 sequence is CASRLGQYSNQPQHF. The CDR3 DNA reads TGTGCCAGCAGGCTAGGACAGTATAGCAATCAGCCCCAGCATTTT.